A single sample gave rise to the 18 T cell receptor beta chains below, sequenced in a study of cytomegalovirus exposure and HLA in healthy donors. PCR used 60 Vbeta primers and 13 Jbeta primers. Produced via immunoSEQ multiplex PCR; TCRdb's table is partial and in-frame only. This sample has some 150,000 clones, with 60% to 70% found just once. Sequencing used PBMCs. These receptors originate from a woman aged 60-75 years in good health and CMV-seropositive.

This chain links TRBV29-1 with TRBJ2-3; 7 nucleotides match TRBD2. The CDR3 consists of 14 residues. In germline, CDR1 is SQVTM, CDR2 ANQGSEA. J was trimmed by 1 base and V by 2 bases; bases with no gene match: 3. This CDR3 is CSVEPAGGTDTQYF. CDR3 DNA sequence: TGCAGCGTTGAACCTGCGGGGGGCACAGATACGCAGTATTTT.

The chain is built from TRBV30 and TRBJ2-3, with a weak D call TRBD1 (6 bases). Trimming took off 3 bases at V and 6 bases at J, with 16 bases between the two ends. The CDR3 is 14 residues long. Germline lookup yields CDR1 GTSNPN and CDR2 SVGIG (reference sequence). The CDR3 nucleotides are TGTGCCTGGAGAGGCCAGGGGCACTGGGATACGCAGTATTTT. Translation: CAWRGQGHWDTQYF.

This clone was seen a handful of times. The V gene is TRBV10-3, the J gene TRBJ1-5; 7 positions agree with TRBD1. This CDR3 comprises 14 residues. J gave up 4 bases and V 6 bases, and 6 bases lay outside the gene matches. The germline CDR1 and CDR2 sequences are ENHRY and SYGVKD. As DNA, the CDR3 is TGTGCCATCAGCTCCGGGACAGATAATCAGCCCCAGCATTTT. Its translation is CAISSGTDNQPQHF.

The CDR3 coding sequence is TGTGCCAGCATTCAGGGGCCAACTAATGAAAAACTGTTTTTT. Its protein product is CASIQGPTNEKLFF. This sequence joins TRBV2 and TRBJ1-4, with a tentative D call TRBD1 (6 bases). The CDR3 has 14 residues. Germline V gene data show CDR1 as SNHLY and CDR2 as FYNNEI. Trimming stripped 7 bases from V and 0 bases from J, with 9 bases between.

The CDR3 DNA is TGTGCCAGCAGTTCGGGGGGAAATCAGCCCCAGCATTTT. Its protein product is CASSSGGNQPQHF. The chain combines TRBV27 with TRBJ1-5; the D gene is possibly TRBD1 (5 bases). Germline-derived CDR1 and CDR2 are MNHEY and SMNVEV (reference sequence). The CDR3 sequence is 13 residues long. V lost 4 bases and J 4 bases, leaving 8 bases between the germline ends.

The gene calls are TRBV21-1 and TRBJ1-2; the D call in the table, TRBD1, was not verified against the DNA. TRBV21-1 is recorded as a pseudogene. This CDR3 has 14 amino acids. CDR3 region: CASIERQGGYGYTF. The DNA of the CDR3 is TGTGCCAGCATCGAAAGGCAGGGCGGCTATGGCTACACCTTC.

The V gene is TRBV7-9, the J gene TRBJ1-2; D might be TRBD1 (6 bases). Deletions cut 1 base from V and 4 bases from J, with 13 bases between. CDR1 is SEHNR, CDR2 FQNEAQ, per germline (reference sequence). The CDR3 consists of 15 residues. The CDR3 nucleotides are TGTGCCAGCAGCTTAGGGCAGGGGCCCACCTATGGCTACACCTTC. This sequence encodes CASSLGQGPTYGYTF.

This clone was counted only a few times. The chain combines TRBV4-2 with TRBJ1-2; possibly TRBD1 for D (5 bases). V was cut by 2 bases and J by 4 bases, with 17 bases left in between. The CDR3 consists of 16 residues. The V gene's germline CDR1 is LGHNA and CDR2 YNFKEQ. The DNA of the CDR3 is TGTGCCAGCAGCCAACCTAGGGTAGGGGCGCCCTATGGCTACACCTTC. Its translation: CASSQPRVGAPYGYTF.

V and J are TRBV2 and TRBJ2-1; 7 bases are a match to TRBD2. J was trimmed by 5 bases and V by 2 bases; bases with no gene match: 6. CDR3 length: 15 residues. Looked up from germline, CDR1 is SNHLY and CDR2 is FYNNEI. For the CDR3, the DNA is TGTGCCAGCAGTGAATATGGCGGGAGAAACAATGAGCAGTTCTTC. Its translation is CASSEYGGRNNEQFF.

V is TRBV5-1 and J is TRBJ2-5; a weak D match, TRBD2 (6 bases). Germline loops: CDR1 SGHRS, CDR2 YFSETQ. The CDR3 contains 13 residues. Trimming took off 4 bases at V and 2 bases at J, with 9 bases between the two ends. CDR3 sequence reads: CASSAGFQETQYF. CDR3 DNA sequence: TGCGCCAGCAGCGCGGGATTTCAAGAGACCCAGTACTTC.

This clone was counted between two and nine times. The chain links TRBV5-6 to TRBJ2-1; the match to TRBD2 covers 9 bases. This CDR3 is 17 amino acids long. V lost 4 bases to trimming and J lost 0 bases; unmatched junction nucleotides: 8. Looked up from germline, CDR1 is SGHDT and CDR2 is YYEEEE. CDR3 coding DNA: TGTGCCAGCAGCGGGGCACTAGCGGGTAGCTCCTACAATGAGCAGTTCTTC. Translating it yields CASSGALAGSSYNEQFF. The whole variable domain, remainder taken from reference TRBV5-6 and TRBJ2-1, is DAGVTQSPTHLIKTRGQQVTLRCSPKSGHDTVSWYQQALGQGPQFIFQYYEEEERQRGNFPDRFSGHQFPNYSSELNVNALLLGDSALYLCASSGALAGSSYNEQFFGPGTRLTVL.

The chain combines TRBV29-1 with TRBJ2-1; 11 positions match TRBD2. The V gene's germline CDR1 is SQVTM and CDR2 ANQGSEA. V gave up 6 bases and J gave up 0 bases; unmatched junction bases: 4. This CDR3 has 15 residues. The CDR3 loop is CSVDSGRGSYNEQFF. The CDR3 DNA reads as TGCAGCGTGGATAGCGGGAGGGGCTCCTACAATGAGCAGTTCTTC.

In this sample, this clone turned up a few times. This sample also contains other DNA sequences that code for the same CDR3. V gene TRBV7-2 combines with J gene TRBJ2-1; a weak D match, TRBD2 (6 bases). CDR1 SGHTA and CDR2 FQGNSA come from the germline V gene. Trimming pared 3 bases from V and 6 bases from J, leaving 12 bases between. The CDR3 covers 14 residues. CDR3 loop: CASSFGTGGNEQFF. As DNA, the CDR3 is TGTGCCAGCAGCTTTGGGACCGGGGGCAATGAGCAGTTCTTC.

The V call is TRBV6-5, the J call TRBJ1-5; a possible D gene is TRBD1 (5 bases). The CDR3 spans 14 residues. Germline loops: CDR1 MNHEY, CDR2 SVGAGI. Trimming cost V 5 bases and J 0 bases, with 8 bases left between them. CDR3 nucleotide sequence: TGTGCCAGCAGTAGACAGAATAGCAATCAGCCCCAGCATTTT. This sequence encodes CASSRQNSNQPQHF.

The chain has TRBV9 and TRBJ1-2, with 7 nucleotides matching TRBD1. Trimming at V came to 4 bases and at J to 6 bases, leaving 12 bases not matched to a gene. CDR3 size: 15 residues. Germline V lookup: CDR1 SGDLS, CDR2 YYNGEE. CDR3: CASSSETGRYNGYTF. The CDR3 region has the DNA TGTGCCAGCAGCTCAGAGACAGGGAGATACAATGGCTACACCTTC.

This sequence joins TRBV2 and TRBJ2-3; TRBD1 matches 7 bases. The germline gives CDR1 SNHLY, CDR2 FYNNEI. V was clipped by 5 bases and J by 2 bases; unmatched bases: 7. The CDR3 extends over 15 amino acids. Here the CDR3 reads CASSWDRKYTDTQYF. CDR3 in DNA: TGTGCCAGCAGTTGGGACAGAAAATACACAGATACGCAGTATTTT.

The chain couples TRBV28 to TRBJ1-2; 8 bases are a match to TRBD1. The junction had 8 bases not matched to a gene; V was cut back by 6 bases and J by 2 bases. The CDR3 is 15 amino acids. Germline V lookup: CDR1 MDHEN, CDR2 SYDVKM. The chain's CDR3 is CASRGTGQGNYGYTF. For the CDR3, the DNA is TGTGCCAGCAGGGGAACCGGACAGGGAAACTATGGCTACACCTTC.

About this clone itself: At one end, the junction sequence differs from germline, possibly due to a read error. The chain is built from TRBV27 and TRBJ2-1, with 10 bases lining up with TRBD2. Per germline, CDR1 MNHEY and CDR2 SMNVEV (reference sequence). The CDR3 is made up of 19 amino acids. The DNA of the CDR3 is TGTGTCAGCAGGCTTTTATCCAGCGGGAGGGCCGGGTCCTACAATGAGCAGTTCTTC. Amino acid sequence: CVSRLLSSGRAGSYNEQFF.